These T cell receptor beta chains were read from a single sample in a study of cytomegalovirus exposure and HLA in healthy donors. Profiling relied on immunoSEQ multiplex PCR, and the TCRdb table lists in-frame clones only, not all of them. Among 150,000 to 200,000 clones listed, approximately 80% were seen once. Sequencing was performed on PBMCs. Receptors were obtained from a woman aged 40 to 49 in good health and CMV-seronegative. The CDR3 runs from the conserved cysteine through the conserved F or W. The order of the fields is D gene, J gene, clone size, V gene, CDR3 protein, CDR3 DNA. A D gene is named only where the DNA matches it firmly. Clone size is stated in some rows and not others, as once, few, many or a class when expanded.

>.|TRBJ1-2|.|TRBV30
CAWSAAGFSGEYGYTF
TGTGCCTGGAGCGCGGCCGGATTTTCAGGGGAATATGGCTACACCTTC
>.|TRBJ2-1|.|TRBV19
CASSIGIGLTRSYNEQFF
TGTGCCAGTAGTATAGGGATAGGGTTGACTAGGTCCTACAATGAGCAGTTCTTC
>.|TRBJ1-3|.|TRBV5-6
CASSLGRTIGNTIYF
TGTGCCAGCAGCTTGGGCAGAACTATTGGAAACACCATATATTTT
>TRBD2|TRBJ2-3|.|TRBV7-3
CASSRGLAGGVDTQYF
TGTGCCAGCAGCCGTGGACTAGCGGGAGGGGTAGATACGCAGTATTTT
>.|TRBJ2-7|few|TRBV28
CASGVDRIPYEQYF
TGTGCCAGCGGGGTCGACAGGATCCCCTACGAGCAGTACTTC
>TRBD1|TRBJ2-3|.|TRBV7-6
CASSYRGRGTDTQYF
TGTGCCAGCAGTTACAGGGGGCGAGGCACAGATACGCAGTATTTT
>TRBD1|TRBJ1-1|.|TRBV29-1
CSGGQGRTEAFF
TGCAGCGGGGGACAGGGTCGGACTGAAGCTTTCTTT
>TRBD1|TRBJ1-2|.|TRBV5-1
CASGGGTDYGYTF
TGCGCCAGCGGGGGCGGGACAGACTATGGCTACACCTTC
>.|TRBJ2-7|.|TRBV28
CASSFPDSYKYEQYF
TGTGCCAGCAGTTTCCCTGACTCTTACAAATACGAGCAGTACTTC
>.|TRBJ2-3|.|TRBV7-2
CASSLVPETDTQYF
TGTGCCAGCAGCTTAGTACCGGAGACAGATACGCAGTATTTT
>TRBD1|TRBJ2-3|few|TRBV4-1
CASSPDRANTDTQYF
TGCGCCAGCAGCCCTGACAGGGCGAACACAGATACGCAGTATTTT
>TRBD1|TRBJ1-2|.|TRBV9
CASSAGQGLRGYTF
TGTGCCAGCAGCGCCGGACAGGGCCTAAGGGGCTACACCTTC
>.|TRBJ2-5|.|TRBV5-1
CASSLAGGETQYF
TGCGCCAGCAGCTTGGCCGGCGGAGAGACCCAGTACTTC
>.|TRBJ1-4|once|TRBV7-6
CASSLSTQGAEKLFF
TGTGCCAGCAGCTTAAGTACGCAGGGCGCTGAAAAACTGTTTTTT
>.|TRBJ1-1|.|TRBV11-2
CASSLDTSLAFF
TGTGCCAGCAGCTTAGATACGAGTCTTGCTTTCTTT
>TRBD2|TRBJ2-3|.|TRBV27
CASSAPSGRAGDTQYF
TGTGCCAGCAGTGCACCTAGCGGGAGGGCCGGGGATACGCAGTATTTT
>.|TRBJ2-1|once|TRBV5-4
CASSPWAGRGLNEQFF
TGTGCCAGCAGCCCCTGGGCGGGCAGGGGCCTCAATGAGCAGTTCTTC
>TRBD1|TRBJ2-7|.|TRBV5-1
CASSLDLRQGLSYEQYF
TGCGCCAGCAGCTTGGATTTGAGACAGGGGCTTTCCTACGAGCAGTACTTC
>.|TRBJ2-7|.|TRBV7-9
CASSLDRVVYEQYF
TGTGCCAGCAGCTTAGACAGGGTAGTTTACGAGCAGTACTTC
>.|TRBJ2-5|.|TRBV11-2
CASSLSGTYQETQYF
TGTGCCAGCAGCTTATCCGGGACATACCAAGAGACCCAGTACTTC
>.|TRBJ2-5|once|TRBV4-2
CASSQEGNREETQYF
TGTGCCAGCAGCCAAGAGGGGAACAGGGAGGAGACCCAGTACTTC
>TRBD1|TRBJ1-2|.|TRBV5-4
CASSLGLGQVDSYTF
TGTGCCAGCAGCTTGGGCTTGGGACAGGTGGATAGCTACACCTTC
>TRBD1|TRBJ1-2|few|TRBV6-5
CASSKGQAYGYTF
TGTGCCAGCAGCAAAGGACAGGCCTATGGCTACACCTTC
>TRBD1|TRBJ1-2|.|TRBV6-5
CASSRGDYGYTF
TGTGCCAGTAGCAGGGGGGACTATGGCTACACCTTC
>.|TRBJ1-5|.|TRBV6-1
CASSELRGPQHF
TGTGCCAGCAGTGAATTACGGGGGCCCCAGCATTTT
>.|TRBJ2-5|few|TRBV4-2
CASSQDRGAGETQYF
TGTGCCAGCAGCCAAGATCGGGGGGCTGGAGAGACCCAGTACTTC
>TRBD1|TRBJ2-2|.|TRBV2
CASRKTGGNTGELFF
TGTGCCAGCAGAAAGACAGGGGGGAACACCGGGGAGCTGTTTTTT
>.|TRBJ2-6|.|TRBV6-5
CASSPPSGANVLTF
TGTGCCAGCAGCCCTCCCTCTGGGGCCAACGTCCTGACTTTC
>TRBD2|TRBJ2-3|.|TRBV19
CASSMAGGTPGADTQYF
TGTGCCAGTAGTATGGCGGGAGGGACCCCCGGGGCAGATACGCAGTATTTT
>.|TRBJ2-3|.|TRBV5-4
CASSSSFGGADTQYF
TGTGCCAGCAGCTCGTCTTTCGGGGGAGCAGATACGCAGTATTTT
>.|TRBJ2-1|.|TRBV7-9
CASSFPSVYNEQFF
TGTGCCAGCAGCTTTCCAAGCGTCTACAATGAGCAGTTCTTC
>.|TRBJ2-2|.|TRBV7-6
CASSLGGGAGELFF
TGTGCCAGCAGCTTAGGGGGGGGCGCCGGGGAGCTGTTTTTT
>.|TRBJ2-6|.|TRBV6-5
CATRGGVGANVLTF
TGTGCCACCCGAGGGGGGGTGGGGGCCAACGTCCTGACTTTC
>TRBD2|TRBJ2-1|few|TRBV10-2
CATSGLAGDNEQFF
TGCGCCACCTCGGGACTAGCGGGGGACAATGAGCAGTTCTTC
>TRBD1|TRBJ1-4|.|TRBV28
CASRSQGVREKLFF
TGTGCCAGCAGATCACAGGGGGTGAGGGAAAAACTGTTTTTT
>.|TRBJ1-5|.|TRBV5-6
CASSLWGGQPQHF
TGTGCCAGCAGCTTGTGGGGCGGTCAGCCCCAGCATTTT
>TRBD2|TRBJ2-2|few|TRBV9
CASSGHWTSGGADTGELFF
TGTGCCAGCAGCGGGCACTGGACTAGCGGGGGGGCCGACACCGGGGAGCTGTTTTTT